The clone carrying this TCR beta chain was detected many times. 5'RACE template switching added a universal primer site and UMIs to TCR cDNA. TCRdb processed the 5' RACE reads anew with MiXCR; each CDR3 protein has one entry. The table has approximately 180,000 distinct CDR3 sequences, roughly 6.4% seen once; the top ten hold less than 3.5%. This record comes from a study of T cells after yellow fever vaccination. The CDR3 totals 14 residues. V lost 0 bases, J lost 9 bases, and 3 bases stayed unmatched. From germline, CDR1 is KGHDR and CDR2 SFDVKD. The chain couples TRBV24-1 to TRBJ2-1; TRBD2 agrees at 8 bases. The origin of this receptor is a man between 18 and 35 years old who received the YFV17D yellow fever vaccine. The material was CD4+ T cells sorted from PBMCs, obtained on the day of the first yellow fever vaccination. CDR3 nucleotide sequence: TGTGCCACCAGTGATTTGCGCGGGGGGCCTGAGCAGTTCTTC. It encodes CATSDLRGGPEQFF.